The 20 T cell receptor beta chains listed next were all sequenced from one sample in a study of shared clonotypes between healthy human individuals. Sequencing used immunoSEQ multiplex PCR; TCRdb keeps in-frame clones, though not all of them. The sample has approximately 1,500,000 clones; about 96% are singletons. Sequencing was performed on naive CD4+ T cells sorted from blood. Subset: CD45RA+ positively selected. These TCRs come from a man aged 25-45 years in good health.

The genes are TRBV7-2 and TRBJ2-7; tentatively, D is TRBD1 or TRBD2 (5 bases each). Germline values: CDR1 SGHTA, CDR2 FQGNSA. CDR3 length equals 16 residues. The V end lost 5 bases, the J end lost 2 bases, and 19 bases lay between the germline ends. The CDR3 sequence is CASSRSPTGLPYEQYF. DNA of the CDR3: TGTGCCAGCAGCAGGAGTCCAACAGGACTTCCCTACGAGCAGTACTTC.

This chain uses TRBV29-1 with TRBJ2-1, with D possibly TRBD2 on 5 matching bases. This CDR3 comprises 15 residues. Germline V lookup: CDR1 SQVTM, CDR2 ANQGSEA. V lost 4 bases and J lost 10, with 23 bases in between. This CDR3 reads CSVVPSSADQWEQFF. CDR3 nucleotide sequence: TGCAGCGTTGTCCCCAGCTCAGCGGACCAATGGGAGCAGTTCTTC.

The CDR3: CASSYGSDTDTQYF. The CDR3 nucleotides read TGTGCCAGCAGTTACGGTTCGGATACAGATACGCAGTATTTT. J is TRBJ2-3 and V is TRBV6-6; D is uncertain. Trimming took off 2 bases at V and 3 bases at J, with 9 bases between the two ends. Germline CDR1 reads MNHNY; CDR2 reads SVGAGI (reference sequence). The CDR3 spans 14 residues.

Here the CDR3 reads CASSLADRGTGELFF. In DNA form, the CDR3 reads TGCGCCAGCAGCTTGGCGGACAGGGGAACCGGGGAGCTGTTTTTT. The chain is built from TRBV5-1 and TRBJ2-2; 9 positions agree with TRBD1. CDR1 SGHRS and CDR2 YFSETQ come from the germline V gene. The CDR3 contains 15 residues. J gave up 5 bases and V 0 bases, and 2 bases lay outside the gene matches.

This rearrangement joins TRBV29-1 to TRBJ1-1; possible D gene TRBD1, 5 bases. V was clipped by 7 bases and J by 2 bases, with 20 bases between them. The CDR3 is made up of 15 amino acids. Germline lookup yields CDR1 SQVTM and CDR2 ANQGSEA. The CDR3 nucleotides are TGCAGCGGCGACGGGACGGTTCGAGGTAACACTGAAGCTTTCTTT. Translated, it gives CSGDGTVRGNTEAFF.

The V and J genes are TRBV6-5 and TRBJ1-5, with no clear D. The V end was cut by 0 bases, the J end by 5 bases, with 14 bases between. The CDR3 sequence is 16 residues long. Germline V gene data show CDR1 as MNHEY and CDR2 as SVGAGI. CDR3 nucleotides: TGTGCCAGCAGTTACTCGCCCCCCGTCTCGGATCAGCCCCAGCATTTT. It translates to CASSYSPPVSDQPQHF.

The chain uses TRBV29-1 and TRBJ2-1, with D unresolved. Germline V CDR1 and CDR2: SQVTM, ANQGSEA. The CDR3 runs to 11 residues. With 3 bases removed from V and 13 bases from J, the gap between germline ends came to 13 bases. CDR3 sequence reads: CSVDPPLSQFF. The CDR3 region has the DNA TGCAGCGTTGATCCACCCCTGTCCCAGTTCTTC.

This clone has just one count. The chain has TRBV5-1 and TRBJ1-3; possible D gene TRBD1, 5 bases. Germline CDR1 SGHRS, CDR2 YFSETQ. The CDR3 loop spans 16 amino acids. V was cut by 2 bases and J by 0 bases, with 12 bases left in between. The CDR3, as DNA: TGCGCCAGCAGCTTAGTTTCGGGGGACTCTGGAAACACCATATATTTT. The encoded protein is CASSLVSGDSGNTIYF.

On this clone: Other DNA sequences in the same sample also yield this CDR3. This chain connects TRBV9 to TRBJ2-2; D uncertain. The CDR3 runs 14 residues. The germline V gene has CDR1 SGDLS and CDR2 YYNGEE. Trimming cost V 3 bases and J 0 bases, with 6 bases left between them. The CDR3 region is CASSEAPNTGELFF. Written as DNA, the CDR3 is TGTGCCAGCAGCGAGGCCCCGAACACCGGGGAGCTGTTTTTT.

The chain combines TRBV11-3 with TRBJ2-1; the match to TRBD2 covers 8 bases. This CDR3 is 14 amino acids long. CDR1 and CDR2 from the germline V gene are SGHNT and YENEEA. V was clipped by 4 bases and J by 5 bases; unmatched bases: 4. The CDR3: CASSSLAGHNEQFF. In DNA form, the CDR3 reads TGTGCCAGCAGCTCCCTAGCGGGCCACAATGAGCAGTTCTTC.

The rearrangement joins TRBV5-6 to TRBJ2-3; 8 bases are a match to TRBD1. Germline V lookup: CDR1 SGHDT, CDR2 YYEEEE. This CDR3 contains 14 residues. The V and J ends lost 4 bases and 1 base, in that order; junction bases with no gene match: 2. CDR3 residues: CASSQGQGTDTQYF. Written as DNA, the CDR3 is TGTGCCAGCAGCCAGGGACAGGGCACAGATACGCAGTATTTT.

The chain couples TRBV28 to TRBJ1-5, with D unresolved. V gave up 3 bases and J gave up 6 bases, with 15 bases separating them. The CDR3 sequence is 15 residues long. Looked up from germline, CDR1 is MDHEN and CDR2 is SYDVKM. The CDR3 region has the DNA TGTGCCAGCAGTTTTCGGTCAGGTGGTCTTCAGCCCCAGCATTTT. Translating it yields CASSFRSGGLQPQHF.

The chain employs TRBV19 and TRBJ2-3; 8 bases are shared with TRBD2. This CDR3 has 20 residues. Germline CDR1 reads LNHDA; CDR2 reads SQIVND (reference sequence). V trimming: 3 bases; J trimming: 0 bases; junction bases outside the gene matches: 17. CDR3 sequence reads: CASSMPPDWREVPSTDTQYF. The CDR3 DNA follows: TGTGCCAGTAGTATGCCACCTGACTGGCGGGAGGTTCCTAGCACAGATACGCAGTATTTT.

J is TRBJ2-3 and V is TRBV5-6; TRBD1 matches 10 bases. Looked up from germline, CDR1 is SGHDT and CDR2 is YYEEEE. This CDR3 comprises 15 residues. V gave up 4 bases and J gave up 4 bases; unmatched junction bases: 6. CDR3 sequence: CASSPVDRGADTQYF. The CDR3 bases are TGTGCCAGCAGCCCAGTGGACAGGGGGGCAGATACGCAGTATTTT.

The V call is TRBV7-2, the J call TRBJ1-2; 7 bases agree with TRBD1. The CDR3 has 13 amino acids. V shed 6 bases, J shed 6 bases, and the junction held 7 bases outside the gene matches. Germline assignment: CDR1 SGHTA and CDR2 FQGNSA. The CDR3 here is CASRVAGGNGYTF. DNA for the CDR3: TGTGCCAGCAGAGTAGCAGGGGGAAATGGCTACACCTTC.

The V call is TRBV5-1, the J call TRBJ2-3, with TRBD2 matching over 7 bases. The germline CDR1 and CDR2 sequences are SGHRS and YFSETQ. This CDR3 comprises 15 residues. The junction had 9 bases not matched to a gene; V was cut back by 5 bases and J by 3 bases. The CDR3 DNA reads TGCGCCAGCAGTTTCAGCGGGATGGGGACAGATACGCAGTATTTT. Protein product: CASSFSGMGTDTQYF.

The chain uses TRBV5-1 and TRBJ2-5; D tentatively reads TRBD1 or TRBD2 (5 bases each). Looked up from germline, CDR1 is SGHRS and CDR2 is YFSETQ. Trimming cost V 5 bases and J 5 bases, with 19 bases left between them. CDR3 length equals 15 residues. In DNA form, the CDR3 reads TGCGCCAGCAGGGAGGACATCCTCACCGTGGAGACCCAGTACTTC. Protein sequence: CASREDILTVETQYF.

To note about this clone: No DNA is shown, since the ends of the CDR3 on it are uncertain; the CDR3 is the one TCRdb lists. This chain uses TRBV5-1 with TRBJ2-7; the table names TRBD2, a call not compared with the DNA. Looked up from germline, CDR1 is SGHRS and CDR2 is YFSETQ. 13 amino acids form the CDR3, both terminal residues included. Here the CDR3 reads CASSRDVGLGIYF.

This chain's CDR3 is CASSPATGNGEKLFF. Written as DNA, the CDR3 is TGCGCCAGCAGCCCCGCCACAGGGAACGGTGAAAAACTGTTTTTT. J is TRBJ1-4 and V is TRBV5-1, with D possibly being TRBD1 (6 bases). Germline CDR1 reads SGHRS; CDR2 reads YFSETQ. This CDR3 has 15 residues. V was cut by 4 bases and J by 7 bases, with 17 bases left in between.

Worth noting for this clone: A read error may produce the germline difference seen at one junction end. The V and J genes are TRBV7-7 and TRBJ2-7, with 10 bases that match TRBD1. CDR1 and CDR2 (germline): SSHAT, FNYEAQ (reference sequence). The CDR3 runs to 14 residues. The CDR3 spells CASSSGTGAGEQYF. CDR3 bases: TGTGCTAGCAGCTCCGGGACAGGGGCCGGCGAGCAGTACTTC.